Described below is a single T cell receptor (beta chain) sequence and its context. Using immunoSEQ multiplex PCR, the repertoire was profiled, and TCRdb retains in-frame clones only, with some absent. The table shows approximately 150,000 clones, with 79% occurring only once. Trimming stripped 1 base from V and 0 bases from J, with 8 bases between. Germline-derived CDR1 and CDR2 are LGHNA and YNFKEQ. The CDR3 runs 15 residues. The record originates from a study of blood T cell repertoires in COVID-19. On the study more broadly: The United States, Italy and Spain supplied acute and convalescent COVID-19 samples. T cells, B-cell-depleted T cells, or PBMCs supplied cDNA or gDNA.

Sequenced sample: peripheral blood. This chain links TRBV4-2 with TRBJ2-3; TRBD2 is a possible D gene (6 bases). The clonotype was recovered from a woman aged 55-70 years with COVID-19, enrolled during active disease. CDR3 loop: CASSQGDSSTDTQYF. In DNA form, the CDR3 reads TGTGCCAGCAGCCAAGGGGACTCTAGCACAGATACGCAGTATTTT.